The present TCR beta chain was sequenced within a study of CD8+CD57+ T cells in acquired aplastic anemia. Across the whole study: Each DNA sample taken from sorted CD4+ and CD8+ cells came to 3 to 3.5 ug on average.

The template used for profiling TCR beta VDJ and CDR3 was genomic DNA. MiXCR, run by TCRdb on the reads, gives a single entry per CDR3 protein. Of approximately 470,000 distinct CDR3 sequences in the sample, roughly 34% were seen once. There are 15 residues in the CDR3. Germline CDR1 reads MNHNS; CDR2 reads SASEGT. After removal of 8 bases from V and 1 base from J, the junction contained 6 bases not matched to a gene. Sequenced patients had shown CD8+CD57+ cell expansion by flow cytometry. The sequencing input was sorted CD4+, CD8+, or CD8+CD57+ T cells (not recorded which) from PBMCs. This chain connects TRBV6-1 to TRBJ2-7; TRBD2 agrees at 12 bases. This TCR came from a human donor with aplastic anemia. The CDR3 region has the DNA TGTGCCAGCGCATTAACTAGCGGGGGGTCCTACGAGCAGTACTTC. This codes for CASALTSGGSYEQYF.